The entry that follows covers one T cell receptor beta chain sequence. These data originate in a study of T cell changes during pregnancy in multiple sclerosis. The germline CDR1 and CDR2 sequences are MDHEN and SYDVKM. This CDR3 is 16 amino acids long. The V and J ends lost 7 bases and 7 bases, in that order; junction bases with no gene match: 16. TCRdb's copy holds only in-frame clones and misses some; the assay was immunoSEQ multiplex PCR. The sample lists approximately 26,000 clones, about 88% seen once, with approximately 0.77% in the top ten. This TCR was recovered from a female donor with multiple sclerosis, enrolled in a pregnancy study. Material: CD4+ T cells from peripheral blood mononuclear cells, obtained in the second trimester of pregnancy. This rearrangement joins TRBV28 to TRBJ1-5; 7 bases fit TRBD1. This CDR3 reads CASTPGGRQGGQPQHF. The CDR3 DNA reads TGTGCCAGCACACCAGGGGGAAGACAGGGAGGACAGCCCCAGCATTTT.